This TCR beta chain was found in a study of PD-1 blockade in classical Hodgkin lymphoma. Study-wide results and limits: The study reported lower baseline TCR diversity in newly diagnosed patients than in healthy donors. Undefined causes, possibly disease activity or prior therapy, underlie the repertoire differences.

Clones were read by immunoSEQ multiplex PCR, and TCRdb kept only the in-frame ones, dropping some. Here the sample spans around 16,000 clones, around 83% being singletons. In the case of this clone: As yet, its antigen is unknown. Germline and junction disagree at one end, which may indicate a read error.

Time point specified: newly diagnosed, previously untreated cHL patient sample. Magnetic negative selection was used to purify CD4+ T cells from thawed PBMCs. Peripheral samples used as comparators were newly diagnosed, untreated classical Hodgkin lymphoma PBMCs. The sequencing input was CD4+ T cells from blood. The receptor's source is a human donor with classical Hodgkin lymphoma.

The CDR3: CAISELGGSDEQYF. CDR3 DNA sequence: TGTGCCATCAGTGAGTTAGGGGGCTCCGACGAGCAGTACTTC. The chain uses TRBV10-3 and TRBJ2-7; 7 nucleotides match TRBD1. CDR1 ENHRY and CDR2 SYGVKD come from the germline V gene. The CDR3 spans 14 residues.